These 14 T cell receptor beta chains came from one sample sequenced in a study of T cell responses to AZD1222 COVID-19 vaccine. The method was immunoSEQ multiplex PCR; TCRdb's version includes in-frame clones alone and lacks a portion of them. The data show about 120,000 clones, with more than 80% seen just once and almost 5.5% held by the top ten. The sample here was peripheral blood, taken on day 0 of AZD1222 vaccination. The receptor source for this set is an adult in good health.

The rearrangement joins TRBV16 to TRBJ1-5; 7 positions agree with TRBD1. CDR3 length equals 15 residues. The V gene end was trimmed by 4 bases and the J gene end by 1 base; junction bases not matched to a gene: 4. CDR1 is KGHSY, CDR2 FQNENV, per germline. CDR3 sequence reads: CASSRGGGSNQPQHF. For the CDR3, the DNA is TGTGCCAGCAGCCGCGGAGGGGGCAGCAATCAGCCCCAGCATTTT.

The chain employs TRBV11-2 and TRBJ1-2; D not certain. Trimming cost V 3 bases and J 2 bases, with 13 bases left between them. CDR1 is SGHAT, CDR2 FQNNGV, per germline. This CDR3 has 15 amino acids. The CDR3 is CASSLSGLPNYGYTF. DNA of the CDR3: TGTGCCAGCAGCTTGTCGGGTTTGCCAAACTATGGCTACACCTTC.

This chain connects TRBV6-2 or TRBV6-3 to TRBJ2-1; D unresolved. V lost 6 bases, J lost 5 bases, and 23 bases lay in between. Germline CDR1 MNHEY, CDR2 SVGEGT. This CDR3 region has 17 residues. The CDR3 loop reads CASSTQVATRRHNEQFF. The CDR3 nucleotides are TGTGCCAGCAGCACCCAGGTGGCCACACGGAGACACAATGAGCAGTTCTTC.

This chain uses TRBV19 with TRBJ1-5, with D possibly matching TRBD1 (5 bases). CDR1 and CDR2 (germline): LNHDA, SQIVND (reference sequence). This CDR3 is 15 amino acids long. V lost 1 base and J lost 9, with 16 bases in between. Here the CDR3 DNA reads TGTGCCAGTAGTATAGTCGAGGGGCAAGGGCGGCCCCAGCATTTT. It translates to CASSIVEGQGRPQHF.

In DNA, the CDR3 is TGTGCCAGCAGCTTAAACAGGCTTGAAGCTTTCTTT. Amino acid sequence: CASSLNRLEAFF. The chain has TRBV7-8 and TRBJ1-1; possible D gene TRBD1, 5 bases. With 2 bases removed from V and 7 bases from J, the gap between germline ends came to 8 bases. The V gene's germline CDR1 is SGHVS and CDR2 FQNEAQ. This CDR3 spans 12 amino acids.

This clone was picked up a small number of times. The chain has TRBV5-1 and TRBJ2-3, with 8 bases fitting TRBD1. V dropped 4 bases and J dropped 4; count of bases not matched to a gene: 8. This CDR3 comprises 15 residues. Germline loops: CDR1 SGHRS, CDR2 YFSETQ. The CDR3 DNA is TGCGCCAGCAGCCCAGGACAGGGAAGGGCAGATACGCAGTATTTT. Its translation is CASSPGQGRADTQYF. Drawing the rest from reference TRBV5-1 and TRBJ2-3, the complete variable domain is KAGVTQTPRYLIKTRGQQVTLSCSPISGHRSVSWYQQTPGQGLQFLFEYFSETQRNKGNFPGRFSGRQFSNSRSEMNVSTLELGDSALYLCASSPGQGRADTQYFGPGTRLTVL.

The chain combines TRBV5-1 with TRBJ1-2; 8 bases match TRBD1. The germline gives CDR1 SGHRS, CDR2 YFSETQ. The CDR3 runs to 15 residues. After removal of 4 bases from V and 7 bases from J, the junction contained 12 bases not matched to a gene. The CDR3 region is CASSPMSRGQGGYTF. CDR3 sequence (DNA): TGCGCCAGCAGCCCTATGAGCAGGGGGCAAGGTGGCTACACCTTC. Together with reference TRBV5-1 and TRBJ1-2, the CDR3 gives the full variable domain: KAGVTQTPRYLIKTRGQQVTLSCSPISGHRSVSWYQQTPGQGLQFLFEYFSETQRNKGNFPGRFSGRQFSNSRSEMNVSTLELGDSALYLCASSPMSRGQGGYTFGSGTRLTVV.

The CDR3 sequence is CASSERGGGVYEQYF. The CDR3 nucleotides read TGTGCCAGCAGTGAGAGGGGCGGCGGCGTATACGAGCAGTACTTC. The chain couples TRBV2 to TRBJ2-7; either TRBD1 or TRBD2 may supply D (5 bases each). Germline CDR1 SNHLY, CDR2 FYNNEI. The length of the CDR3 is 15 residues. The V end was cut by 3 bases, the J end by 4 bases, with 16 bases between.

The chain has TRBV3-1 (or the pseudogene TRBV3-2) and TRBJ2-1; 8 bases match TRBD2. Germline loops: CDR1 LGHDT, CDR2 YNNKEL (reference sequence). J lost 5 bases, V lost 3 bases, and 9 bases had no gene match. CDR3 length equals 16 residues. The CDR3 nucleotides are TGTGCCAGCAGCCAGAGGCGGGAGGTCGGGAACAATGAGCAGTTCTTC. This codes for CASSQRREVGNNEQFF.

The chain carries TRBV28 and TRBJ2-7; possible D gene TRBD1, 5 bases. Trimming left V 3 bases short and J 6 bases short, with 12 bases between. The CDR3 spans 13 residues. Looked up from germline, CDR1 is MDHEN and CDR2 is SYDVKM. This CDR3 reads CASSFGANSEQYF. The DNA of the CDR3 is TGTGCCAGCAGTTTTGGGGCCAATTCCGAGCAGTACTTC.

The chain employs TRBV3-1 (or the pseudogene TRBV3-2) and TRBJ1-2; a weak D match, TRBD1 (5 bases). V lost 0 bases to trimming and J lost 2 bases, with 13 bases between them. The CDR3 has 16 amino acids. Germline V lookup: CDR1 LGHDT, CDR2 YNNKEL (reference sequence). CDR3 nucleotides: TGTGCCAGCAGCCAAGAAACCGGGACGGTAAACTATGGCTACACCTTC. It yields the protein CASSQETGTVNYGYTF.

The chain carries TRBV5-5 and TRBJ1-1, with D uncertain. The CDR3 is made up of 15 amino acids. Between the trimmed V and J ends, which lost 4 bases and 0 bases, there was a span of 13 bases. From germline, CDR1 is SGHKS and CDR2 YYEKEE (reference sequence). CDR3 protein: CASSPDRGLNTEAFF. The CDR3 coding sequence is TGTGCCAGCAGCCCAGATCGCGGGTTGAACACTGAAGCTTTCTTT.

This chain joins TRBV6-6 and TRBJ1-1, with D uncertain. This CDR3 is built from 13 residues. Trimming shortened V by 5 bases and J by 1 base, and 8 bases separated the two germline ends. The germline V gene has CDR1 MNHNY and CDR2 SVGAGI (reference sequence). The CDR3 sequence: CASSDRSNTEAFF. CDR3 coding DNA: TGTGCCAGCAGTGACCGGTCGAACACTGAAGCTTTCTTT.

V and J are TRBV30 and TRBJ1-1; 9 bases line up with TRBD1. The ends lost 0 bases at V and 1 base at J; junction bases unmatched: 0. The germline V gene encodes CDR1 GTSNPN and CDR2 SVGIG (reference sequence). The CDR3 spans 14 residues. The CDR3 DNA is TGTGCCTGGAGTGTGACAGGGGGGAACACTGAAGCTTTCTTT. Translating gives CAWSVTGGNTEAFF.